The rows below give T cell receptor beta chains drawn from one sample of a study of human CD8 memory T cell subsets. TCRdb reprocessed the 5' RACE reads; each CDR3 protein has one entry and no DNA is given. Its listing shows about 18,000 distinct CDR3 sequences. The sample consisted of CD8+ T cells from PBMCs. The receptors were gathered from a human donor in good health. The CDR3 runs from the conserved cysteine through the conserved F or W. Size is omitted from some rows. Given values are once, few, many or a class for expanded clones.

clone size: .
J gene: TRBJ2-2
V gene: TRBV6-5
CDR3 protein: CASSYLTEPTTGVNTGELFF

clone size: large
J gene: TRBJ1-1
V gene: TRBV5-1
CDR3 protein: CASSPREAGTEAFF

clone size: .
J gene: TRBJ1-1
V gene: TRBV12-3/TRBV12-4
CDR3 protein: CASTPQGWGTEAFF

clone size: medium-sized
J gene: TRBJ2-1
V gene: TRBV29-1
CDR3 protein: CSVERWQLSENEQFF

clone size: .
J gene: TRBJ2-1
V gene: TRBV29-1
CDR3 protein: CSVEGLSGRFYNEQFF

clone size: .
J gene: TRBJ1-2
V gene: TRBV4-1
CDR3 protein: CASSQPGQGVSYGYTF

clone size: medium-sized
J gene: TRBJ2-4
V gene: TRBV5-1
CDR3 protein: CASSLESEGKNIQYF

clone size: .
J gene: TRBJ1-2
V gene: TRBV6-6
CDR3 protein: CASSYSSQGYGYTF

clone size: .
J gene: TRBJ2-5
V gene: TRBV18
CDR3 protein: CASSLTGDSGETQYF

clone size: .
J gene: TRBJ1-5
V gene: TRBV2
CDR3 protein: CASARRGFGQPQHF

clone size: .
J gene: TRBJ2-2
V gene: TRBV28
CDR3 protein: CASSRSGRANTGELFF

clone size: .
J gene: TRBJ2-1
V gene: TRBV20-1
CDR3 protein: CSAREGTPSGDNEQFF

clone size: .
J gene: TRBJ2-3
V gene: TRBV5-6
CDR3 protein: CASSLATSNTDTQYF

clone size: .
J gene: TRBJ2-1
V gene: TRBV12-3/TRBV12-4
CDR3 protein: CASSSTSDPLHEQFF

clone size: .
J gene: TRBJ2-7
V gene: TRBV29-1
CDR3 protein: CSVEDKARPYEQYF

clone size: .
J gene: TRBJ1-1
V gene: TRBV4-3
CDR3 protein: CASSQGQGRGSEAFF

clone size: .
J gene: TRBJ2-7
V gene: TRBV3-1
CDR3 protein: CASSPGLAVSYEQYF

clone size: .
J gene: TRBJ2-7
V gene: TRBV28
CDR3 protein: CASSFWSSDEQYF

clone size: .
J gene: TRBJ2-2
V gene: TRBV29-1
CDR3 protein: CSAQGGTGELFF

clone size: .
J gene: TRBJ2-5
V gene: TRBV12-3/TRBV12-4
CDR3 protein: CASTARTPTGAQYF

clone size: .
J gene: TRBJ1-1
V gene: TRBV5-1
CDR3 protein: CASSLGDSYTEAFF

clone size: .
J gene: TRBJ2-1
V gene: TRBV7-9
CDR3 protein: CASSLGGHPLNEQFF

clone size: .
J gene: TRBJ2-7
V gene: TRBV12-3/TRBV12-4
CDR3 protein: CASSLEAGVRSEQYF

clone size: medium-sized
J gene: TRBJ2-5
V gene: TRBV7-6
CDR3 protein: CASSPTSGLQETQYF

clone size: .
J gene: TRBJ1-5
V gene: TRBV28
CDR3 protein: CASGTGSLNQPQHF

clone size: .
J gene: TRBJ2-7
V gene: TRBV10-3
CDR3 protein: CAISERERPYEQYF

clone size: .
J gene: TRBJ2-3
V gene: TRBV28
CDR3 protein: CASSLYSGSTDTQYF

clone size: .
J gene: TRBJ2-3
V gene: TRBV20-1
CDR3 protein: CSARAISGREYDTQYF

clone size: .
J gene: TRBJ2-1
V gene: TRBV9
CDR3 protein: CASSDDTSTMYNEQFF

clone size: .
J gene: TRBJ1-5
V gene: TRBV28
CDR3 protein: CASSLGDSYQPQHF

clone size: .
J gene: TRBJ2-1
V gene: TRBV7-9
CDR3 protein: CASSLAPGQSSYNEQFF

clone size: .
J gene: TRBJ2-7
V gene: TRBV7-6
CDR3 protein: CASSWEGSGRARYEQYF

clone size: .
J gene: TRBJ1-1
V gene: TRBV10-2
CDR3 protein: CASDSDRWDTEAFF